This TCR beta chain was identified during a study of blood T cells in healthy people across ages. Study results and caveats: CMV status of donors was unknown, possibly confounding expanded clonotype changes.

A J-beta primer mix and a sample-barcoded 5' primer were used in a second PCR of roughly 7 to 12 cycles. Every single cDNA molecule received a tag from a template-switch adaptor with 12 random nucleotides. One entry per CDR3 protein results from TCRdb running MiXCR on the 5' RACE reads. Here the sample spans about 1.6 million distinct CDR3 sequences, 30% to 40% being singletons. Germline V CDR1 and CDR2: MDHEN, SYDVKM. Trimming shortened V by 2 bases and J by 4 bases, and 15 bases separated the two germline ends. The CDR3 is made up of 15 amino acids. Regarding this clonotype: Its target is unknown.

The sequencing sample was made of blood. V is TRBV28 and J is TRBJ2-7; D may be TRBD1 (5 bases). The clonotype originates from a woman younger than 45 in good health. The CDR3 DNA reads TGTGCCAGCAGTTTAGGGGCCTCAGCAGCTTACGAGCAGTACTTC. This gives the protein CASSLGASAAYEQYF.